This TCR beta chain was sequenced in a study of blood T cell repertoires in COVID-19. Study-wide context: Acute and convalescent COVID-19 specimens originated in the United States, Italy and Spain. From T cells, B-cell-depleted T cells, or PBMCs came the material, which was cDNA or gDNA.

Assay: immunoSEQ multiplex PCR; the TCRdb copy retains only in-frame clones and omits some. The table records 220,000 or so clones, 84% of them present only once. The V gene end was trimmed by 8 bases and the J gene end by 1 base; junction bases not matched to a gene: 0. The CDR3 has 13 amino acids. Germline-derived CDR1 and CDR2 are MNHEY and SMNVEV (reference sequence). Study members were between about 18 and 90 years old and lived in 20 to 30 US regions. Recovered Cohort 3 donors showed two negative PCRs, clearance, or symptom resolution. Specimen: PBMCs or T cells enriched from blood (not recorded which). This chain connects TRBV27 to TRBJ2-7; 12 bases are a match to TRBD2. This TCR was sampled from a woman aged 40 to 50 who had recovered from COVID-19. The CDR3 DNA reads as TGTGCCAGCGGACTAGCGGGGTCCTACGAGCAGTACTTC. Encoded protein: CASGLAGSYEQYF.